This T cell receptor beta chain appears in the sequencing data of a study of Ad26.COV2.S vaccination and SARS-CoV-2 variants. Stated treatment: roughly 19 received Ad26.COV2.S at low or high dose, single or two shots; 5 received placebo; per-sample allocation not given. It was on day 63 after the first vaccine or placebo injection that samples were taken. TCRdb's copy holds only in-frame clones and misses some; the assay was immunoSEQ multiplex PCR. The table lists more than 350,000 clones, 90% of them singletons. This clone was picked up one time. V shed 3 bases and J 1 base; nucleotides not matched to a gene: 3. The length of the CDR3 is 16 residues. Germline values: CDR1 MGHDK, CDR2 SYGVNS.

This specimen consisted of peripheral blood, obtained in a trial of Ad26.COV2.S vaccine versus placebo. The TCR originated in a person aged 18 to 65 who received the Ad26.COV2.S COVID-19 vaccine or a placebo. The gene calls are TRBV25-1 and TRBJ2-1, with 10 positions matching TRBD2. For the CDR3, the DNA is TGTGCCAGCAGTGAGCTAGCGGGAGATTCCTACAATGAGCAGTTCTTC. It is translated as CASSELAGDSYNEQFF.